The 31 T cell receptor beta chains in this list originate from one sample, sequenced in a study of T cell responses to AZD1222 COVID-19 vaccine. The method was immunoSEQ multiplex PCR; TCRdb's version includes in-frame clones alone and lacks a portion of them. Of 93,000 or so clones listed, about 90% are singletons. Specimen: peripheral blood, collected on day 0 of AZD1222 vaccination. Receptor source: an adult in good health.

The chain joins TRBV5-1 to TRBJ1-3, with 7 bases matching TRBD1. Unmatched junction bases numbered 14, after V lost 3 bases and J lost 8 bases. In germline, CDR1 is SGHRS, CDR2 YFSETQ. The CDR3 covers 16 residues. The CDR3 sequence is CASSSGTADPADTIYF. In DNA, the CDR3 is TGCGCCAGCAGCTCCGGGACAGCGGACCCCGCGGACACCATATATTTT. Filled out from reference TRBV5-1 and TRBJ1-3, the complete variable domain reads KAGVTQTPRYLIKTRGQQVTLSCSPISGHRSVSWYQQTPGQGLQFLFEYFSETQRNKGNFPGRFSGRQFSNSRSEMNVSTLELGDSALYLCASSSGTADPADTIYFGEGSWLTVV.

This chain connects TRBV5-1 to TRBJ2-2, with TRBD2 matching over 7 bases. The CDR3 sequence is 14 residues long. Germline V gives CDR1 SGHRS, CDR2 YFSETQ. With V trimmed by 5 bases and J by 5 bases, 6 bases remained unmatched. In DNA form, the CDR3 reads TGCGCCAGCAGTTGGGCGGGGGAAACCGGGGAGCTGTTTTTT. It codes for CASSWAGETGELFF.

CDR3 nucleotides: TGTGCCAGCAGCGGGCCCGGGACTAGCGACGAGCAGTACTTC. It is translated as CASSGPGTSDEQYF. The genes are TRBV9 and TRBJ2-7; 10 bases match TRBD2. V trimming: 3 bases; J trimming: 5 bases; junction bases outside the gene matches: 5. The CDR3 is 14 amino acids. Germline V CDR1 and CDR2: SGDLS, YYNGEE.

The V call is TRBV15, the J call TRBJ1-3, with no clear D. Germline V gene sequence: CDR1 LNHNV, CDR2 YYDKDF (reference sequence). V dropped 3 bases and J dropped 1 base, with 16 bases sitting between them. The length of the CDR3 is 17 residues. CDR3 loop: CATSSLRRDSSGNTIYF. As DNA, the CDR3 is TGTGCCACCAGCAGCCTGAGAAGGGATTCATCTGGAAACACCATATATTTT.

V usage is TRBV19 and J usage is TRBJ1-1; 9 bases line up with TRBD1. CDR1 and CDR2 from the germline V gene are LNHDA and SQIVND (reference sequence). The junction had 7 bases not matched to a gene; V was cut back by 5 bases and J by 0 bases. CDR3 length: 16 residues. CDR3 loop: CASSEGTGTMNTEAFF. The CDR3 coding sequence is TGTGCCAGTAGTGAGGGGACAGGGACGATGAACACTGAAGCTTTCTTT.

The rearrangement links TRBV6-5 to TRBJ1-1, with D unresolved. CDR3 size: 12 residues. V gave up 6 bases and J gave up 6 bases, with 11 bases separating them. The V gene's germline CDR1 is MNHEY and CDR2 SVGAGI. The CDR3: CASSRGPSEAFF. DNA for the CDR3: TGTGCCAGCAGCAGAGGACCTTCTGAAGCTTTCTTT.

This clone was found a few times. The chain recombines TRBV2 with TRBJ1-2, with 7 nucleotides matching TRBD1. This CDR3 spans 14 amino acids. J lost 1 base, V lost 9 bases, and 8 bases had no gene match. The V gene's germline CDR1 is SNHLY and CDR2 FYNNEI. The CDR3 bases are TGTGCCAGTGGGGGCAGGGGGTTTAACTATGGCTACACCTTC. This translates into CASGGRGFNYGYTF.

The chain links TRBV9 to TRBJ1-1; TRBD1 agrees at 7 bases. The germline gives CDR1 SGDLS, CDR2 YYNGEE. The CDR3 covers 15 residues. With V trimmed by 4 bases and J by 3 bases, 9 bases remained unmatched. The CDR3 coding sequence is TGTGCCAGCAGCATCGGGACAGTCTGGGACACTGAAGCTTTCTTT. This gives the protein CASSIGTVWDTEAFF.

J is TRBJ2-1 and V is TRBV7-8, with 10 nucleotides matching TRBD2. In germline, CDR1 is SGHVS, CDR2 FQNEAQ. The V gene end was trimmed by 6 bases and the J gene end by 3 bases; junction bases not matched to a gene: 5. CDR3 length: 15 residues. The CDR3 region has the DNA TGTGCCAGCAGGGGTCTAGCGGGGGTCTACAATGAGCAGTTCTTC. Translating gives CASRGLAGVYNEQFF.

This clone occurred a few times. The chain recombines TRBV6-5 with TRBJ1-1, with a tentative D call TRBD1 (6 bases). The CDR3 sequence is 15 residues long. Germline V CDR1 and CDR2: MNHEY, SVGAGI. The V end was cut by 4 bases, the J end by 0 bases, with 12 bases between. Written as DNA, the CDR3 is TGTGCCAGCAGTTCATGGACAGCCGTGAACACTGAAGCTTTCTTT. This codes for CASSSWTAVNTEAFF.

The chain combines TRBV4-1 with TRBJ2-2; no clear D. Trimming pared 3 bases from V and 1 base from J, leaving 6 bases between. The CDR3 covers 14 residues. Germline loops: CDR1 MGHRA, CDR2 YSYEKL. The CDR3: CASSHTENTGELFF. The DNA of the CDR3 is TGCGCCAGCAGCCATACAGAGAACACCGGGGAGCTGTTTTTT.

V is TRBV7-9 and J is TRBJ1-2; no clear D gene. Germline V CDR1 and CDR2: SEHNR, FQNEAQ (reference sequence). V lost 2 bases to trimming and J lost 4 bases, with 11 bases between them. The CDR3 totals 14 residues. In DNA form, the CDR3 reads TGTGCCAGCAGCTTACGATCCACTGGCTATGGCTACACCTTC. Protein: CASSLRSTGYGYTF.

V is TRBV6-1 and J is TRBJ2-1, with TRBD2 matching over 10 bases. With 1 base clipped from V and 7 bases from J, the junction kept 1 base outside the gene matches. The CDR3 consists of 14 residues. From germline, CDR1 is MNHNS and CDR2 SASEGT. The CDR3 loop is CASSEERGGNEQFF. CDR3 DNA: TGTGCCAGCAGTGAAGAGCGGGGGGGGAATGAGCAGTTCTTC.

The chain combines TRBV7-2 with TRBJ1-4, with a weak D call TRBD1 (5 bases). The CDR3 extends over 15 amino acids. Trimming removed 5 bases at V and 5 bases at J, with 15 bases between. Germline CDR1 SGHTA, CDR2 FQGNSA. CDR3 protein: CASSPPGMGNEKLFF. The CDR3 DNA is TGTGCCAGCAGCCCTCCAGGGATGGGGAATGAAAAACTGTTTTTT.

This CDR3 is CASSLDQGGSTRKNEQFF. The CDR3 DNA sequence: TGTGCCAGCAGCTTAGATCAAGGGGGGTCGACCCGAAAGAATGAGCAGTTCTTC. The chain joins TRBV11-3 to TRBJ2-1; D is tentatively TRBD1 or TRBD2 (6 bases each). CDR3 size: 18 residues. Trimming stripped 0 bases from V and 7 bases from J, with 22 bases between. From germline, CDR1 is SGHNT and CDR2 YENEEA.

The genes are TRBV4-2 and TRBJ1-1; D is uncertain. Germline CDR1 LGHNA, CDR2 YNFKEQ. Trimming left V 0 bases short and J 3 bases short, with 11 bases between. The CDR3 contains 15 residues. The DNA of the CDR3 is TGTGCCAGCAGCCAAGAACCCGACCGGGACACTGAAGCTTTCTTT. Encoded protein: CASSQEPDRDTEAFF.

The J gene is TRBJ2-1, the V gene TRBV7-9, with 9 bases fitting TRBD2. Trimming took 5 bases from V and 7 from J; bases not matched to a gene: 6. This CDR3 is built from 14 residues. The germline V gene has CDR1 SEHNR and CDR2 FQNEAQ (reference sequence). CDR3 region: CASSPGTSHNEQFF. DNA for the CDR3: TGTGCCAGCAGCCCCGGGACTAGCCATAATGAGCAGTTCTTC.

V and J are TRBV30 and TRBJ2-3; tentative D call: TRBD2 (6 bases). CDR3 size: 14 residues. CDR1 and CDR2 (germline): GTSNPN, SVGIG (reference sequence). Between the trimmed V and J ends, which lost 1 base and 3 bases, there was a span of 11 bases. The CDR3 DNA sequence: TGTGCCTGGAGTGCGGGGGACTTGACAGATACGCAGTATTTT. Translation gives CAWSAGDLTDTQYF.

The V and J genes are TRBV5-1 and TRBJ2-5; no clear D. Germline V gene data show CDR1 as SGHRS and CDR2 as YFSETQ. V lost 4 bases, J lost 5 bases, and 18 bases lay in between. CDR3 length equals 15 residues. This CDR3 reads CASSPPLATGETQYF. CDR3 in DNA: TGCGCCAGCAGCCCCCCCCTGGCTACTGGCGAGACCCAGTACTTC.

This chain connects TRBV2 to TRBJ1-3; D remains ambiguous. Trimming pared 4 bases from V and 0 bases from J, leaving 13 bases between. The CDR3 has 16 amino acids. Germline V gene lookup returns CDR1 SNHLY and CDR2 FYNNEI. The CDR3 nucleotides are TGTGCCAGCAGTGCAGAGACGGCAAACTCTGGAAACACCATATATTTT. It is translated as CASSAETANSGNTIYF.

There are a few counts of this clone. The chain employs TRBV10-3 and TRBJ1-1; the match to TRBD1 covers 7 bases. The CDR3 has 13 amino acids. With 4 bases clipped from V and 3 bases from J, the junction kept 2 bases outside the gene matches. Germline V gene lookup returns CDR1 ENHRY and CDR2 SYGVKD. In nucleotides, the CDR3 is TGTGCCATCAGTGGGGGGACAGACACTGAAGCTTTCTTT. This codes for CAISGGTDTEAFF.

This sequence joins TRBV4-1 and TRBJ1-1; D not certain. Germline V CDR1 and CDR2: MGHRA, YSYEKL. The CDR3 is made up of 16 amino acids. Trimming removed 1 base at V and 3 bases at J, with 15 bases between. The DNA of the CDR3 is TGCGCCAGCAGCCAAGGAGCTGCAGGTATGGACACTGAAGCTTTCTTT. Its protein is CASSQGAAGMDTEAFF.

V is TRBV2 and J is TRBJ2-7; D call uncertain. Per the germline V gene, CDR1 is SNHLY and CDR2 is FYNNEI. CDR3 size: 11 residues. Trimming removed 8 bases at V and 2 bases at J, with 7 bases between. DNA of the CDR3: TGTGCCAGCCATTCGACCTACGAGCAGTACTTC. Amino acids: CASHSTYEQYF.

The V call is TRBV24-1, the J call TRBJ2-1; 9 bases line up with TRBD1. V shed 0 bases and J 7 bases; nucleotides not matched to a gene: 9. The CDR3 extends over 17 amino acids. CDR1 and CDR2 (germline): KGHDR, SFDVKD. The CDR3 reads CATSDLPGTGRENEQFF. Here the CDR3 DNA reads TGTGCCACCAGTGATTTGCCCGGGACAGGGAGGGAGAATGAGCAGTTCTTC.

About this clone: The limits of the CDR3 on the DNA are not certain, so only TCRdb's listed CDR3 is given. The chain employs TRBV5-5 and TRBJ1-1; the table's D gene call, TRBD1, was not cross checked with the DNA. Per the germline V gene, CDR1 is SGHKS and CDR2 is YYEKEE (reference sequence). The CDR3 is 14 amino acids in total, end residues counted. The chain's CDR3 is CASFLWGADTEAFF.

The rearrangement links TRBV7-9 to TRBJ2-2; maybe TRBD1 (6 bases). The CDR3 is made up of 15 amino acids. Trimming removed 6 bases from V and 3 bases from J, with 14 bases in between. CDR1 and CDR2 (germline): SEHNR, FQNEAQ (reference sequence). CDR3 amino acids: CASRDRQVYTGELFF. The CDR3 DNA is TGTGCCAGCAGGGATAGACAGGTTTACACCGGGGAGCTGTTTTTT. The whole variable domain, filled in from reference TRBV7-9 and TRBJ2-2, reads DTGVSQNPRHKITKRGQNVTFRCDPISEHNRLYWYRQTLGQGPEFLTYFQNEAQLEKSRLLSDRFSAERPKGSFSTLEIQRTEQGDSAMYLCASRDRQVYTGELFFGEGSRLTVL.

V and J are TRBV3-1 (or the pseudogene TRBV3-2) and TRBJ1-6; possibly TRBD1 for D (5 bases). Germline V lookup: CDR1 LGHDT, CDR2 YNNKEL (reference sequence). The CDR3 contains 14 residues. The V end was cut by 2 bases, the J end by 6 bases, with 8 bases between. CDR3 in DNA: TGTGCCAGCAGCCAAAATCAGGGTAATTCACCCCTCCACTTT. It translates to CASSQNQGNSPLHF.

CDR3 coding DNA: TGTGCCAGCTCACCCGGCACCTCCTACGAGCAGTACTTC. Translating gives CASSPGTSYEQYF. The rearrangement uses TRBV18 and TRBJ2-7, with D unclear. The CDR3 covers 13 residues. CDR1 and CDR2 (germline): KGHSH, LQKENI. Trimming removed 3 bases at V and 0 bases at J, with 6 bases between.

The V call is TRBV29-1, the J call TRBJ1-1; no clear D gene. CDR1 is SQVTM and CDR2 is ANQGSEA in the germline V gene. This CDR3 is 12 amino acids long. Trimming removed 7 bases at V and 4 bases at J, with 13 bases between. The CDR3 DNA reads TGCAGCGCCGCCCGTGTTAGCACTGAAGCTTTCTTT. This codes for CSAARVSTEAFF.

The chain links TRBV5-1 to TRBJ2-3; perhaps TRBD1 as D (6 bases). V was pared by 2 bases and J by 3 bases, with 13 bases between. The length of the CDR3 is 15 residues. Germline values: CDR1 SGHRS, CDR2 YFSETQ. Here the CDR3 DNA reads TGCGCCAGCAGCTTCATCACAGGGATGACAGATACGCAGTATTTT. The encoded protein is CASSFITGMTDTQYF.

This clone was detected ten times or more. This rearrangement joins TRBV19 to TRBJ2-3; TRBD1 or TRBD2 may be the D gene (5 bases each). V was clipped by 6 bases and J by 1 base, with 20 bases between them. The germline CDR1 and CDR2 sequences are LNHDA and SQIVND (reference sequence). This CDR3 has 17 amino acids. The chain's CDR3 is CASSRLPQGRRTDTQYF. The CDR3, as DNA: TGTGCCAGTAGCAGACTTCCGCAGGGACGGCGCACAGATACGCAGTATTTT.